A single sample gave rise to the 30 T cell receptor beta chains below, sequenced in a study of blood T cell repertoires in COVID-19. Data came from immunoSEQ multiplex PCR; TCRdb stores just in-frame clones and leaves some out. This table has just under 60,000 clones, less than 80% appearing once. Sample: peripheral blood. The receptor source for this set is a human donor in a cohort sampled during active COVID-19.

V and J are TRBV3-1 (or the pseudogene TRBV3-2) and TRBJ2-7; D might be TRBD2 (6 bases). Looked up from germline, CDR1 is LGHDT and CDR2 is YNNKEL (reference sequence). Trimming shortened V by 1 base and J by 6 bases, and 16 bases separated the two germline ends. The CDR3 sequence is 15 residues long. The CDR3 protein is CASSQVRGIVSEQYF. CDR3 nucleotide sequence: TGTGCCAGCAGCCAAGTGCGGGGTATCGTCAGCGAGCAGTACTTC.

The chain recombines TRBV4-1 with TRBJ1-2, with TRBD1 matching over 8 bases. V was pared by 3 bases and J by 2 bases, with 2 bases of the junction left unmatched. There are 14 residues in the CDR3. The germline V gene encodes CDR1 MGHRA and CDR2 YSYEKL. CDR3 region: CASSQRTGNYGYTF. The CDR3 DNA reads TGCGCCAGCAGCCAGAGGACAGGGAACTATGGCTACACCTTC.

The chain recombines TRBV5-4 with TRBJ1-2, with 7 bases lining up with TRBD1. The V and J ends lost 0 bases and 2 bases, in that order; junction bases with no gene match: 1. The CDR3 runs to 14 residues. Per germline, CDR1 SGHNT and CDR2 YYREEE (reference sequence). The chain's CDR3 is CASSLVGQNYGYTF. CDR3 sequence (DNA): TGTGCCAGCAGCTTGGTGGGACAGAACTATGGCTACACCTTC.

The genes are TRBV19 and TRBJ2-3; D is undetermined. The V end lost 1 base, the J end lost 1 base, and 6 bases lay between the germline ends. From germline, CDR1 is LNHDA and CDR2 SQIVND (reference sequence). The CDR3 length is 14 residues. CDR3 region: CASSIGARTDTQYF. The CDR3 coding sequence is TGTGCCAGTAGTATAGGGGCCCGCACAGATACGCAGTATTTT.

The table lists this clone with a count of one. The genes are TRBV28 and TRBJ2-3, with TRBD1 identical over 7 bases. The CDR3 extends over 15 amino acids. In germline, CDR1 is MDHEN, CDR2 SYDVKM. Trimming removed 7 bases from V and 6 bases from J; junction bases left unmatched: 13. CDR3 loop: CASIGVLGGADTQYF. The CDR3 bases are TGTGCCAGCATTGGGGTGTTAGGGGGCGCGGATACGCAGTATTTT.

This chain links TRBV4-3 with TRBJ2-2; D might be TRBD1 (5 bases). The CDR3 contains 17 residues. V was shortened by 1 base and J by 1 base, with 13 bases between the two germline ends. Germline lookup yields CDR1 LGHNA and CDR2 YSLEER. The CDR3 DNA is TGCGCCAGCAGCCAAGCCGTTTCGCAGGGGAACACCGGGGAGCTGTTTTTT. Protein product: CASSQAVSQGNTGELFF.

The genes are TRBV18 and TRBJ2-7; 11 bases are a match to TRBD2. The CDR3 loop spans 17 amino acids. Germline CDR1 KGHSH, CDR2 LQKENI. The junction had 10 bases not matched to a gene; V was cut back by 4 bases and J by 2 bases. CDR3 region: CASSHNFRSGRAYEQYF. CDR3 nucleotides: TGTGCCAGCTCACACAACTTTCGTAGCGGGAGGGCCTACGAGCAGTACTTC.

The chain links TRBV5-4 to TRBJ1-1; unclear D gene. Germline V gives CDR1 SGHNT, CDR2 YYREEE (reference sequence). V was trimmed by 5 bases and J by 2 bases, leaving 7 bases between them. The CDR3 runs 12 residues. The DNA for the CDR3 is TGTGCCAGCAGGCGTCCCAACACTGAAGCTTTCTTT. The encoded protein is CASRRPNTEAFF.

CDR3 amino acids: CASSQVGGYKSKETQYF. The CDR3, as DNA: TGTGCCAGCAGCCAAGTCGGGGGGTACAAGTCCAAGGAGACCCAGTACTTC. The chain recombines TRBV3-1 (or the pseudogene TRBV3-2) with TRBJ2-5; 7 bases map to TRBD2. The germline V gene encodes CDR1 LGHDT and CDR2 YNNKEL (reference sequence). This CDR3 has 17 amino acids. V trimming: 1 base; J trimming: 5 bases; junction bases outside the gene matches: 13.

V usage is TRBV6-2 or TRBV6-3 and J usage is TRBJ2-7, with D unresolved. With 4 bases removed from V and 2 bases from J, the gap between germline ends came to 9 bases. Germline loops: CDR1 MNHEY, CDR2 SVGEGT. This CDR3 spans 13 amino acids. In DNA, the CDR3 is TGTGCCAGCAGTTTCGCCGAGGCCTACGAGCAGTACTTC. Amino acid sequence: CASSFAEAYEQYF.

The chain has TRBV24-1 and TRBJ2-2; 8 bases are a match to TRBD1. CDR3 length: 15 amino acids. V lost 7 bases, J lost 6 bases, and 9 bases stayed unmatched. Per germline, CDR1 KGHDR and CDR2 SFDVKD. The CDR3 loop is CATSPRDRLPGELFF. The CDR3 coding sequence is TGTGCCACCAGCCCCCGGGACAGGCTGCCCGGGGAGCTGTTTTTT.

This clone was seen more than once but under ten times. The chain links TRBV7-9 to TRBJ1-5; the D gene is possibly TRBD1 (5 bases). Per the germline V gene, CDR1 is SEHNR and CDR2 is FQNEAQ (reference sequence). Trimming removed 3 bases at V and 5 bases at J, with 17 bases between. CDR3 length: 16 residues. Written as DNA, the CDR3 is TGTGCCAGCAGCTTCTGGAGCGGGGGATCTTATCAGCCCCAGCATTTT. Translating it yields CASSFWSGGSYQPQHF.

The chain combines TRBV5-5 with TRBJ2-1; 14 bases are shared with TRBD2. CDR3 length: 17 amino acids. V was pared by 6 bases and J by 0 bases, with 5 bases of the junction left unmatched. The germline V gene has CDR1 SGHKS and CDR2 YYEKEE (reference sequence). Here the CDR3 DNA reads TGTGCCAGCATAGGGACTAGCGGGAGTATCTCCTACAATGAGCAGTTCTTC. Amino acids: CASIGTSGSISYNEQFF.

This sequence joins TRBV27 and TRBJ2-7, with TRBD2 matching 8 bases. Trimming removed 10 bases from V and 9 bases from J; junction bases left unmatched: 14. CDR1 is MNHEY, CDR2 SMNVEV, per germline (reference sequence). The CDR3 has 13 amino acids. This chain's CDR3 is CATLLTESGRQYF. In nucleotides, the CDR3 is TGTGCCACCCTACTGACGGAGAGCGGGAGGCAGTACTTC.

The chain combines TRBV2 with TRBJ2-5; a weak D match, TRBD2 (5 bases). This CDR3 has 12 amino acids. V lost 7 bases and J 2 bases, leaving 8 bases between the germline ends. The germline CDR1 and CDR2 sequences are SNHLY and FYNNEI. In nucleotides, the CDR3 is TGTGCCAGCAAAGGACTTCAAGAGACCCAGTACTTC. Protein: CASKGLQETQYF.

The chain combines TRBV4-2 with TRBJ2-1; 13 bases align to TRBD2. Germline-derived CDR1 and CDR2 are LGHNA and YNFKEQ. The V and J ends lost 2 bases and 7 bases, in that order; junction bases with no gene match: 11. The CDR3 spans 18 residues. CDR3 DNA sequence: TGTGCCAGCAGCCAACGGCCGGGGACTAGCGGGGCCCTAAATGAGCAGTTCTTC. Protein sequence: CASSQRPGTSGALNEQFF.

In this sample, this clone turned up once. The chain links TRBV28 to TRBJ2-1; D unclear. CDR1 is MDHEN, CDR2 SYDVKM, per germline. Between the trimmed V and J ends, which lost 5 bases and 1 base, there was a span of 9 bases. The CDR3 has 14 amino acids. The CDR3 loop is CASSPLLSYNEQFF. The CDR3 DNA follows: TGTGCCAGCAGTCCCTTATTGTCCTACAATGAGCAGTTCTTC.

The chain has TRBV7-2 and TRBJ1-5; unclear D gene. Germline CDR1 is SGHTA and CDR2 is FQGNSA. The CDR3 totals 14 residues. V was clipped by 5 bases and J by 1 base, with 9 bases between them. The CDR3 region has the DNA TGTGCCAGCAGCGACTTCGTGAGCAATCAGCCCCAGCATTTT. This encodes CASSDFVSNQPQHF. Drawing the rest from reference TRBV7-2 and TRBJ1-5, the complete variable domain is GAGVSQSPSNKVTEKGKDVELRCDPISGHTALYWYRQSLGQGLEFLIYFQGNSAPDKSGLPSDRFSAERTGGSVSTLTIQRTQQEDSAVYLCASSDFVSNQPQHFGDGTRLSIL.

The chain links TRBV29-1 to TRBJ2-3, with a tentative D call TRBD1 (6 bases). This CDR3 has 13 residues. CDR1 and CDR2 (germline): SQVTM, ANQGSEA. V gave up 4 bases and J gave up 3 bases, with 11 bases separating them. The CDR3 coding sequence is TGCAGCGTTGCGGGCGGACAGACAGATACGCAGTATTTT. Translating gives CSVAGGQTDTQYF.

The CDR3 here is CASSETSGSIYEQFF. CDR3 DNA: TGTGCCAGCAGTGAGACTAGCGGAAGTATATATGAGCAGTTCTTC. V gene TRBV6-1 combines with J gene TRBJ2-1; 9 nucleotides line up with TRBD2. V shed 3 bases and J 8 bases; nucleotides not matched to a gene: 8. Germline CDR1 is MNHNS and CDR2 is SASEGT. This CDR3 contains 15 residues.

The genes are TRBV23-1 and TRBJ2-7; 7 bases map to TRBD1. TRBV23-1 is designated an ORF whose function remains uncertain. The CDR3 has 15 residues. J was trimmed by 5 bases and V by 4 bases; bases with no gene match: 11. The CDR3 DNA follows: TGCGCCAGCAGTCTACCAGGACAGGATACCCACGAGCAGTACTTC. This gives the protein CASSLPGQDTHEQYF.

The V gene is TRBV29-1, the J gene TRBJ1-1, with D uncertain. V was pared by 7 bases and J by 4 bases, with 13 bases between. The CDR3 runs 12 residues. Germline lookup yields CDR1 SQVTM and CDR2 ANQGSEA. The CDR3 region has the DNA TGCAGCGGGAATACAGAATCCACTGAAGCTTTCTTT. Its protein is CSGNTESTEAFF.

This clone is medium-sized (0.01 to 0.1%) by share. V is TRBV11-1 and J is TRBJ2-3; no reliable D call. The ends were cut back, 5 bases at V and 1 base at J, with 10 bases in the middle. The V gene's germline CDR1 is SGHAT and CDR2 FQDESV (reference sequence). The CDR3 consists of 14 residues. In DNA form, the CDR3 reads TGTGCCAGCAGCAGGTTGGGCGGCACAGATACGCAGTATTTT. It encodes CASSRLGGTDTQYF. Looking up the rest from reference TRBV11-1 and TRBJ2-3 gives the full variable domain: EAEVAQSPRYKITEKSQAVAFWCDPISGHATLYWYRQILGQGPELLVQFQDESVVDDSQLPKDRFSAERLKGVDSTLKIQPAELGDSAMYLCASSRLGGTDTQYFGPGTRLTVL.

The chain is built from TRBV6-1 and TRBJ2-7, with TRBD2 identical over 10 bases. Germline V lookup: CDR1 MNHNS, CDR2 SASEGT. The V gene end was trimmed by 4 bases and the J gene end by 5 bases; junction bases not matched to a gene: 11. The CDR3 sequence is 16 residues long. The CDR3 protein is CASSAPRPSGSHEQYF. For the CDR3, the DNA is TGTGCCAGCAGTGCCCCTCGGCCTAGCGGGAGCCACGAGCAGTACTTC.

This rearrangement joins TRBV19 to TRBJ1-5; D remains unclear. The CDR3 covers 14 residues. Trimming removed 10 bases at V and 6 bases at J, with 19 bases between. Germline CDR1 LNHDA, CDR2 SQIVND (reference sequence). CDR3 nucleotide sequence: TGTGCCACCAGCCGGGAGAAGGGCGGTCAGCCCCAGCATTTT. As protein: CATSREKGGQPQHF.

The V and J genes are TRBV7-3 and TRBJ2-1; 11 bases align to TRBD2. CDR3 length: 15 residues. The germline V gene encodes CDR1 SGHTA and CDR2 FQGTGA. Trimming at V came to 4 bases and at J to 8 bases, leaving 7 bases not matched to a gene. The CDR3 DNA reads as TGTGCCAGCAGCTCAACTAGCGGGAGTAGGGATGAGCAGTTCTTC. It yields the protein CASSSTSGSRDEQFF.

The chain couples TRBV6-4 to TRBJ1-5, with D unresolved. V gave up 6 bases and J gave up 1 base, with 7 bases separating them. Germline V gene data show CDR1 as MRHNA and CDR2 as SNTAGT. This CDR3 contains 13 residues. CDR3 residues: CASSPESNQPQHF. The CDR3 nucleotides are TGTGCCAGCAGCCCAGAAAGCAATCAGCCCCAGCATTTT.

J is TRBJ2-2 and V is TRBV27; 7 bases map to TRBD1. The V gene's germline CDR1 is MNHEY and CDR2 SMNVEV (reference sequence). The V gene end was trimmed by 6 bases and the J gene end by 4 bases; junction bases not matched to a gene: 8. The CDR3 extends over 15 amino acids. The CDR3 protein is CASSIRDRGTGELFF. The DNA for the CDR3 is TGTGCCAGCAGCATCCGGGACAGAGGCACCGGGGAGCTGTTTTTT.

The chain couples TRBV18 to TRBJ1-4, with unresolved D. CDR3 length equals 14 residues. Trimming took off 6 bases at V and 2 bases at J, with 10 bases between the two ends. CDR1 KGHSH and CDR2 LQKENI come from the germline V gene. The CDR3 DNA is TGTGCCAGCTCGGTAGGACTGACTAATGAAAAACTGTTTTTT. Its protein is CASSVGLTNEKLFF.

This clone was picked up a small number of times. In nucleotides, the CDR3 is TGTGCCAGCAGCGTGTTGGACAGCCCCTCTGGGGCCAACGTCCTGACTTTC. Translating it yields CASSVLDSPSGANVLTF. The chain employs TRBV9 and TRBJ2-6; D is perhaps TRBD1 (6 bases). Germline V gene lookup returns CDR1 SGDLS and CDR2 YYNGEE. This CDR3 is 17 amino acids long. V was shortened by 2 bases and J by 0 bases, with 12 bases between the two germline ends. Together with reference TRBV9 and TRBJ2-6, the CDR3 gives the full variable domain: DSGVTQTPKHLITATGQRVTLRCSPRSGDLSVYWYQQSLDQGLQFLIQYYNGEERAKGNILERFSAQQFPDLHSELNLSSLELGDSALYFCASSVLDSPSGANVLTFGAGSRLTVL.